The 5 T cell receptor beta chains reported below all come from one sample, sequenced in a study of human T cells and chemical hapten exposure. MiXCR was run by TCRdb on the RACE reads, yielding one entry per CDR3 protein. The table lists 200,000 to 300,000 distinct CDR3 sequences, approximately 8.4% of them singletons. Time point specified: pre-sensitization, week 0. Treatment denoted: therapeutic diphenylcyclopropenone sensitization with weekly scalp DPC. The sequencing here drew on whole blood, taken in connection with sensitization to the hapten diphenylcyclopropenone (DPC). These receptors were obtained from a woman in her thirties or forties with alopecia areata. Some clones in this sample may be carry-over from other donors' samples.

Ten or more counts support this clonotype. The chain carries TRBV29-1 and TRBJ1-1; D perhaps matches TRBD1 (6 bases). The germline V gene has CDR1 SQVTM and CDR2 ANQGSEA. Trimming shortened V by 5 bases and J by 1 base, and 14 bases separated the two germline ends. This CDR3 has 14 residues. The CDR3 reads CSVSRSRGNTEAFF. The DNA for the CDR3 is TGCAGCGTTTCAAGGAGCAGGGGGAACACTGAAGCTTTCTTT.

This clonotype was seen a few times. V and J are TRBV4-2 and TRBJ2-5, with TRBD2 as a possible D gene (6 bases). CDR3 length equals 17 residues. Germline values: CDR1 LGHNA, CDR2 YNFKEQ. The V gene lost 1 base and the J gene lost 1 base, with 16 bases spanning the gap. The CDR3 nucleotides are TGTGCCAGCAGCCAAGGATTCGGAGGGCTTCTCCAAGAGACCCAGTACTTC. Protein sequence: CASSQGFGGLLQETQYF.

This clonotype was counted between two and nine times. This sequence joins TRBV30 and TRBJ1-2; D gene unclear. The CDR3 spans 15 residues. Between the trimmed V and J ends, which lost 0 bases and 6 bases, there was a span of 17 bases. The germline V gene has CDR1 GTSNPN and CDR2 SVGIG (reference sequence). The CDR3 DNA reads as TGTGCCTGGAGTGTATCCGGACTTCGGCGGGATGGCTACACCTTC. Translating gives CAWSVSGLRRDGYTF.

This clonotype was found a few times. The chain carries TRBV7-2 and TRBJ2-5; 12 nucleotides line up with TRBD2. Germline CDR1 is SGHTA and CDR2 is FQGNSA. The CDR3 is made up of 16 amino acids. The V gene end was trimmed by 5 bases and the J gene end by 2 bases; junction bases not matched to a gene: 6. The CDR3 here is CASSPYTSGRQETQYF. In DNA, the CDR3 is TGTGCCAGCAGCCCTTACACTAGCGGGAGGCAAGAGACCCAGTACTTC.

This chain links TRBV12-3 or TRBV12-4 with TRBJ2-3; 8 bases align to TRBD2. J was trimmed by 2 bases and V by 10 bases; bases with no gene match: 5. The CDR3 is 13 amino acids. The chain's CDR3 is CATETSVTDTQYF. The DNA for the CDR3 is TGTGCCACCGAGACTAGCGTCACAGATACGCAGTATTTT.